This TCR beta chain was captured in a study of blood T cell repertoires in COVID-19. Study-wide context: The samples span acute and convalescent COVID-19 from the United States, Italy and Spain. T cells, B-cell-depleted T cells, or PBMCs provided the cDNA or gDNA that served as material.

Study processing details: Estimation of nucleated cell counts was performed using reference gene primer amplification. The repertoire was sequenced with immunoSEQ multiplex PCR; TCRdb's copy has only in-frame clones and lacks some. V and J calls plus clone size are reproduced from that table; the DNA served to infer D and trimming. The table lists about 130,000 clones, about 77% of them singletons. Deletions cut 0 bases from V and 3 bases from J, with 3 bases between. Germline CDR1 SGHTA, CDR2 FQGTGA. The CDR3 extends over 13 amino acids. The chain links TRBV7-3 to TRBJ2-1; D remains ambiguous. The specimen sequenced was peripheral blood. This clonotype was sampled from a man aged 80 or over with acute or convalescent COVID-19. The CDR3 coding sequence is TGTGCCAGCAGCTTAACCAGCTACAATGAGCAGTTCTTC. This codes for CASSLTSYNEQFF. The complete variable domain, with remaining parts taken from reference TRBV7-3 and TRBJ2-1, reads GAGVSQTPSNKVTEKGKYVELRCDPISGHTALYWYRQSLGQGPEFLIYFQGTGAADDSGLPNDRFFAVRPEGSVSTLKIQRTERGDSAVYLCASSLTSYNEQFFGPGTRLTVL.